This is a list of T cell receptor beta chains from one sample in a study of monozygotic twins with inflammatory bowel disease. With the 5' RACE reads reprocessed, TCRdb shows one record per CDR3 protein and no DNA. The sample's table shows about 210,000 distinct CDR3 sequences. The specimen was blood. Receptors were obtained from a human donor with ulcerative colitis or Crohn's disease, or a healthy co-twin of an affected twin (not recorded which). The CDR3 runs from the conserved cysteine through the conserved F or W.

V gene	J gene	CDR3 protein
TRBV12-3/TRBV12-4	TRBJ1-4	CASSLRQGSEKLFF
TRBV24-1	TRBJ2-1	CATSDPGDRGLDEQFF
TRBV7-6	TRBJ2-7	CASSSRLAGGSYEQYF
TRBV12-3/TRBV12-4	TRBJ1-1	CASSHTGMGTEAFF
TRBV18	TRBJ2-1	CASSINGGYNEQFF
TRBV6-1	TRBJ2-7	CASRRSGQDSYEQYF
TRBV10-3	TRBJ1-1	CANNIGREATEAFF
TRBV5-5	TRBJ2-7	CASSRTGYGSYEQYF
TRBV12-3/TRBV12-4	TRBJ1-6	CAITDRGGSPLHF
TRBV19	TRBJ2-1	CASSMYRAGGLYNEQFF
TRBV7-2	TRBJ2-2	CASSLLAGAQNTGELFF
TRBV7-3	TRBJ1-3	CASSPTGGALTGNTIYF
TRBV5-1	TRBJ1-1	CASSRGGLGLNTEAFF
TRBV15	TRBJ2-1	CATSRSGGRMYNEQFF